This T cell receptor (beta chain) is drawn from a study of blood T cell repertoires in COVID-19. Study summary: From the United States, Italy and Spain came samples of acute and convalescent COVID-19. T cells, B-cell-depleted T cells, or PBMCs provided the cDNA or gDNA that served as material.

Germline CDR1 and CDR2: KGHDR and SFDVKD. CDR3 length: 19 amino acids. Deletions cut 2 bases from V and 0 bases from J, with 18 bases between. Original handling: Researchers report that nucleated cell counts were estimated from reference gene primer amplification. Using immunoSEQ multiplex PCR, the repertoire was profiled, and TCRdb retains in-frame clones only, with some absent. The D gene and trimming were derived from the DNA, and the V and J assignments and clone size from that table. The table shows some 250,000 clones, with roughly 90% occurring only once. The rearrangement joins TRBV24-1 to TRBJ2-2; TRBD1 might be the D (6 bases). This clonotype originated in a woman aged 25-40 years with acute or convalescent COVID-19. Source material: peripheral blood. For the CDR3, the DNA is TGTGCCACCAGTGATTACTCCGTTACAGGGTTGGCGAACACCGGGGAGCTGTTTTTT. Residues: CATSDYSVTGLANTGELFF.